The sequence of this T cell receptor (beta chain) was determined in a study of OX40 agonist ivuxolimab in advanced cancers. Concerning the study at large: Ivuxolimab was an agonistic, fully human IgG2 monoclonal antibody directed against OX40 (CD134), a costimulatory receptor. Intravenous ivuxolimab was administered to patients every 2 weeks at six dose levels: 0.01, 0.1, 0.3, 1.5, 3 and 10 mg/kg. Prior anti-PD-1, anti-PD-L1 or anti-CTLA-4 therapy was permitted, and approximately 42% of dose-escalation patients had received checkpoint inhibitors. The point of sequencing TCRbeta in the periphery was to test whether ivuxolimab changed TCR sequence diversity and drove clonal T-cell expansion. The monotherapy dose-escalation portion (N of about 50 patients) of the phase I ivuxolimab trial is reported in the paper. Of the roughly 52 dose-escalation patients, hepatocellular carcinoma was present in 19, melanoma in approximately 15, renal cell carcinoma in 9 and head and neck cancer in 9. Partial responses were achieved by three dose-escalation patients, of whom one had hepatocellular carcinoma and two had cutaneous melanoma. The dose-escalation cohort was about 87% male with a mean age of about 60 years, ranging from roughly 23 to 90.

Genomic DNA was extracted from sorted cells for sequencing of the TCRbeta CDR3 region. The immunoSEQ Assay was used for sequencing of TCRbeta CDR3 regions. TCRdb stores this immuneACCESS table with in-frame sequences only. Part of the clones is absent; in the studies checked, under half of the shortfall reflects unresolved V genes, and no reason is known for the rest. The table for this sample lists 42,000 or so clones; about 82% of them were counted only once. The ten top clones hold 21% of the sample. Remarks on this clone: Its antigen is not yet known. No clone much larger than this one lies a single base away; base qualities are absent.

Results and caveats for the whole study, not just this receptor: At doses of 0.1 to 3.0 mg/kg, clonal expansion of both CD4+ and CD8+ blood T cells was observed from baseline to week 6. After ivuxolimab, more expanded clones were found on average in CD8+ T cells than in CD4+ T cells. In the 0.1-3.0 mg/kg groups, partial responders were among the patients with the lowest normalized peripheral clonal expansion, particularly in CD8+ T cells. Low levels of normalized T-cell clonal expansion were also seen in some patients who did not respond. The antigen specificity of the peripheral T cells that underwent clonal expansion was not determined.

The germline V gene provides CDR1 WSHSY and CDR2 SAAADI. The CDR3, from cysteine to phenylalanine, totals 12 residues. Left in the record is the CDR3 DNA by itself, 36 bases read in frame from the first base. V drops 10 bases and J drops 2 bases, leaving 12 bases in between. Patients with autoimmune disease history or receiving systemic immunosuppression were excluded from the trial. Peripheral blood for TCR sequencing was drawn from every dose cohort at baseline, at cycle 4 day 1 and at cycle 7 day 1. The samples were taken from a phase I, first-in-human, multicenter, open-label dose-escalation trial of ivuxolimab. Adults with locally advanced or metastatic head and neck squamous cell, hepatocellular, melanoma or renal cell carcinoma were enrolled in the trial. Before TCR sequencing, CD4+ and CD8+ T cells were separately sorted from peripheral blood.

Rearrangement joined TRBV10-2 to TRBJ2-7; the D gene cannot be named for sure. The source of this sequence is an adult with an advanced solid tumor such as melanoma, head and neck, liver or kidney cancer. This material consisted of CD4+ or CD8+ T cells sorted from blood, taken in a trial of the OX40 agonist ivuxolimab. The sequenced DNA: TGCGCCACCATGACGGTTGCCTACGAGCAGTACTTC. Translation gives CATMTVAYEQYF.